Listed below are T cell receptor beta chains from one sample, sequenced in a study of T cell repertoires in cytomegalovirus infection. TCRdb passed the reads through MiXCR, listing each CDR3 protein once. The table records 400,000 to 550,000 distinct CDR3 sequences, roughly 12% of them present only once. Sequenced: PBMCs. These receptor sequences come from a human donor in good health (CMV status not recorded). Some clones in this sample may be carry-over from other donors' samples. Both conserved end residues are part of each CDR3. D genes are given only for firm matches. The size of a clone is reported for some rows only, either as once, few or many, or as a class for expanded clones.

j_call v_call clone_size d_call cdr3_aa cdr3_nt
TRBJ2-1 TRBV11-2 many . CASSAGTLEFGEQFF TGTGCCAGCAGCGCCGGGACCTTGGAGTTCGGTGAGCAGTTCTTC
TRBJ2-1 TRBV20-1 . . CSASGSENEQFF TGCAGTGCTAGCGGGAGCGAGAATGAGCAGTTCTTC
TRBJ1-1 TRBV10-3 few TRBD1 CAIRVSLRDRGQDGTEAFF TGTGCCATCAGGGTATCTTTACGGGACAGGGGGCAGGATGGCACTGAAGCTTTCTTT
TRBJ2-3 TRBV29-1 . . CSVRGRSTDAQYF TGCAGCGTTCGGGGGCGCAGCACAGATGCGCAGTATTTT
TRBJ1-1 TRBV19 . . CASSIQGVHAEAFF TGTGCCAGTAGTATACAGGGTGTTCATGCTGAAGCTTTCTTT
TRBJ2-1 TRBV10-1 . . CACSPDKNEQFF TGCGCCTGCAGCCCCGACAAAAATGAGCAGTTCTTC
TRBJ2-5 TRBV19 few . CASSIGLFAGETQYF TGTGCCAGTAGTATAGGGTTATTCGCGGGGGAGACCCAGTACTTC
TRBJ2-1 TRBV2 . . CASSEAGEMVQFF TGTGCCAGCAGTGAGGCAGGGGAGATGGTCCAGTTCTTC
TRBJ2-7 TRBV7-6 medium-sized . CASSLGGLGMTEQYF TGTGCCAGCAGCTTAGGGGGACTGGGAATGACCGAGCAGTACTTC
TRBJ1-5 TRBV5-3 many . CARSLVGSTNQPQHF TGTGCCAGAAGCTTGGTAGGGTCCACCAATCAGCCCCAGCATTTT
TRBJ1-5 TRBV28 . TRBD1 CASRIRTGPQPQHF TGTGCCAGCAGGATCCGGACAGGGCCTCAGCCCCAGCATTTT
TRBJ2-1 TRBV7-9 many . CASSLQEPEQFF TGTGCCAGCAGCTTACAGGAACCTGAGCAGTTCTTC
TRBJ2-4 TRBV6-5 many . CASAGGYPDIQYF TGTGCCAGCGCCGGGGGCTATCCGGACATTCAGTACTTC
TRBJ2-7 TRBV2 many TRBD1 CASRTGQSPSYEQYF TGTGCCAGCAGGACGGGACAGAGCCCCTCCTACGAGCAGTACTTC
TRBJ2-1 TRBV7-2 many . CASSLQAAEYNEQFF TGTGCCAGCAGCTTACAGGCGGCAGAATACAATGAGCAGTTCTTC
TRBJ1-2 TRBV7-6 many . CASSLEGRGRKMRYTF TGTGCCAGCAGCTTAGAGGGGAGGGGTCGAAAAATGCGCTACACCTTC
TRBJ1-5 TRBV18 few . CASSPETAAGSVPQHF TGTGCCAGCTCACCCGAGACAGCGGCAGGTAGTGTGCCCCAGCATTTT
TRBJ2-3 TRBV5-6 many TRBD2 CASMFSGSFTDTQYF TGTGCCAGCATGTTTAGCGGGAGTTTTACAGATACGCAGTATTTT
TRBJ2-7 TRBV27 few TRBD1 CASSQQTGGRRAYEQYF TGTGCCAGCAGCCAACAGACAGGGGGCAGAAGGGCCTACGAGCAGTACTTC
TRBJ1-1 TRBV29-1 . . CSVGGRTSEAFF TGCAGCGTTGGTGGACGGACCTCTGAAGCTTTCTTT
TRBJ1-1 TRBV7-8 many . CASSLVSVQDTEAFF TGTGCCAGCAGCTTAGTCAGCGTACAGGACACTGAAGCTTTCTTT
TRBJ2-7 TRBV7-9 many TRBD2 CASSPRLAGVDEQYF TGTGCCAGCAGCCCCCGACTAGCGGGAGTGGACGAGCAGTACTTC
TRBJ2-7 TRBV2 many . CASSEAGWRQYF TGTGCCAGCAGTGAAGCGGGGTGGAGGCAGTACTTC
TRBJ1-4 TRBV28 few . CASSLFPRLATNEKLFF TGTGCCAGCAGTTTATTTCCACGTCTGGCAACTAATGAAAAACTGTTTTTT
TRBJ1-2 TRBV28 few . CATSQGALGYTF TGTGCCACCTCACAGGGAGCGTTAGGCTACACCTTC
TRBJ2-3 TRBV5-4 many TRBD1 CASRSGTGGTDTQYF TGTGCCAGCAGATCCGGGACAGGGGGAACAGATACGCAGTATTTT
TRBJ2-7 TRBV13 . . CASRDSGTAEYEQYF TGTGCCAGCAGAGACAGCGGTACCGCCGAGTACGAGCAGTACTTC
TRBJ1-5 TRBV2 . TRBD1 CAADRGVSNQPQHF TGTGCAGCTGACAGGGGAGTTAGCAATCAGCCCCAGCATTTT
TRBJ2-7 TRBV28 few . CASGRIEYEQYF TGTGCCAGCGGGCGGATCGAATACGAGCAGTACTTC
TRBJ2-2 TRBV5-4 many TRBD2 CASSGPLPGTSGRALPTGELFF TGTGCCAGCAGCGGGCCTCTTCCCGGGACTAGCGGGAGGGCCCTCCCTACCGGGGAGCTGTTTTTT
TRBJ1-5 TRBV29-1 many . CSVVGGNQPQHF TGCAGCGTTGTAGGGGGCAATCAGCCCCAGCATTTT